These 9 T cell receptor beta chains share one sample of origin, sequenced in a study of blood T cell repertoires in COVID-19. Method: immunoSEQ multiplex PCR; TCRdb's copy keeps in-frame clones and lacks some. This repertoire shows roughly 180,000 clones, about nine tenths found once; its top ten account for 2% to 2.5%. The specimen was PBMCs or T cells enriched from blood (not recorded which). The receptor source for this set is a woman aged 30 to 39 who had recovered from COVID-19.

The chain uses TRBV23-1 and TRBJ2-4, with TRBD1 identical over 8 bases. TRBV23-1 is an ORF; its function is uncertain. Trimming at V came to 0 bases and at J to 0 bases, leaving 10 bases not matched to a gene. The CDR3 length is 19 residues. The CDR3 DNA reads as TGCGCCAGCAGTCAATCGCCAGGGGGCGCAAATGGAGCCAAAAACATTCAGTACTTC. Its protein is CASSQSPGGANGAKNIQYF.

V is TRBV6-1 and J is TRBJ2-7, with TRBD2 identical over 13 bases. Losses at the gene ends were 3 bases for V and 6 bases for J; bases not matched to a gene: 8. The CDR3 loop spans 16 amino acids. Looked up from germline, CDR1 is MNHNS and CDR2 is SASEGT. The CDR3 spells CASSDPGLAGPPEQYF. CDR3 coding DNA: TGTGCCAGCAGTGATCCGGGACTAGCGGGGCCGCCCGAGCAGTACTTC.

This clone was counted a single time. The chain recombines TRBV2 with TRBJ1-5, with 8 bases identical to TRBD1. The CDR3 totals 15 residues. The V gene end was trimmed by 6 bases and the J gene end by 0 bases; junction bases not matched to a gene: 4. Germline CDR1 is SNHLY and CDR2 is FYNNEI. The CDR3 loop reads CASSRGPSSNQPQHF. CDR3 nucleotide sequence: TGTGCCAGCAGCAGGGGGCCCTCTAGCAATCAGCCCCAGCATTTT.

The chain couples TRBV6-2 or TRBV6-3 to TRBJ2-7; D possibly corresponds to TRBD2 (6 bases). Germline lookup yields CDR1 MNHEY and CDR2 SVGEGT. This CDR3 comprises 14 residues. The germline V and J ends were trimmed by 6 bases and 1 base, with 13 bases remaining between them. In DNA, the CDR3 is TGTGCCAGCAGCCCCATCGGGGGATCCTACGAGCAGTACTTC. Protein: CASSPIGGSYEQYF.

CDR3 region: CASSLLGGGEAFF. CDR3 in DNA: TGTGCCAGCAGCTTATTGGGAGGGGGGGAAGCTTTCTTT. This chain connects TRBV7-9 to TRBJ1-1, with D possibly being TRBD1 (6 bases). V was pared by 2 bases and J by 8 bases, with 12 bases between. The V gene's germline CDR1 is SEHNR and CDR2 FQNEAQ (reference sequence). The CDR3 has 13 residues.

The V gene is TRBV5-6, the J gene TRBJ1-2; weak D call: TRBD1 (6 bases). This CDR3 contains 16 residues. With 4 bases removed from V and 3 bases from J, the gap between germline ends came to 19 bases. CDR1 and CDR2 (germline): SGHDT, YYEEEE. CDR3 sequence reads: CASSARRGLRYYGYTF. CDR3 bases: TGTGCCAGCAGCGCACGGCGGGGGCTCCGTTACTATGGCTACACCTTC.

CDR3 bases: TGTGCCAGCAGCCCCCAGGGCGTCAATCAGCCCCAGCATTTT. This encodes CASSPQGVNQPQHF. This rearrangement joins TRBV7-2 to TRBJ1-5, with a tentative D call TRBD1 (5 bases). CDR1 and CDR2 from the germline V gene are SGHTA and FQGNSA. V was shortened by 5 bases and J by 3 bases, with 11 bases between the two germline ends. The CDR3 length is 14 residues.

The chain couples TRBV20-1 to TRBJ2-7; TRBD1 agrees at 8 bases. Germline CDR1 DFQATT, CDR2 SNEGSKA (reference sequence). V dropped 3 bases and J dropped 6; count of bases not matched to a gene: 10. The CDR3 spans 14 residues. CDR3 protein: CSASRQGPSLEQYF. CDR3 nucleotides: TGCAGTGCTAGTAGACAGGGGCCGTCGCTCGAGCAGTACTTC.

This sequence joins TRBV9 and TRBJ2-2, with TRBD2 matching 9 bases. The trim removed 3 bases at V and 4 bases at J, leaving 1 base unmatched. CDR1 is SGDLS, CDR2 YYNGEE, per germline. The CDR3 spans 14 residues. This CDR3 reads CASSGTSVTGELFF. CDR3 sequence (DNA): TGTGCCAGCAGCGGGACTAGCGTCACCGGGGAGCTGTTTTTT.